This T cell receptor beta chain originates from a study of cytomegalovirus exposure and HLA in healthy donors. Overall study findings and caveats: Several top significant clusters appeared, in a later analysis, to be linked to common viral pathogens.

The CDR3 sequence is 15 residues long. Germline V CDR1 and CDR2: KGHSH, LQKENI. The ends lost 3 bases at V and 0 bases at J; junction bases unmatched: 2. Both 60 Vbeta primers and 13 Jbeta primers went into the PCR. The assay was immunoSEQ multiplex PCR, and TCRdb's table has in-frame clones only and misses some. This table holds some 130,000 clones, about 82% found once. Turning to this clone: Its antigen is unknown.

Sequencing was done on a sample of PBMCs. This sequence joins TRBV18 and TRBJ2-7; 10 nucleotides line up with TRBD2. The source is a man aged 25 to 45 in good health. CDR3 sequence reads: CASSPPSGSSYEQYF. CDR3 coding DNA: TGTGCCAGCTCACCGCCTAGCGGGAGCTCCTACGAGCAGTACTTC.